The 3 T cell receptor beta chains below all came from one sample that was sequenced in a study of Ad26.COV2.S vaccination and SARS-CoV-2 variants. Generated by immunoSEQ multiplex PCR, the TCRdb table keeps only in-frame clones and is missing some. The table includes around 300,000 clones, about 88% detected once. Noted treatment: 19 received Ad26.COV2.S at low or high dose, single or two shots; about 5 received placebo; per-sample allocation not given. Repertoires come from day 63 after the first vaccine or placebo injection. Sequences were derived from peripheral blood, sampled in a trial of Ad26.COV2.S vaccine versus placebo. The receptors shown here come from a person between 18 and 60 years old who received the Ad26.COV2.S COVID-19 vaccine or a placebo.

The chain combines TRBV6-1 with TRBJ2-6; 11 positions match TRBD1. This CDR3 has 17 amino acids. Trimming at V came to 3 bases and at J to 2 bases, leaving 3 bases not matched to a gene. In germline, CDR1 is MNHNS, CDR2 SASEGT. The CDR3 DNA is TGTGCCAGCAGTGAGGACAGGGGGCGCGCTGGGGCCAACGTCCTGACTTTC. It yields the protein CASSEDRGRAGANVLTF.

The chain joins TRBV9 to TRBJ2-5; TRBD2 is a possible D gene (6 bases). V was shortened by 0 bases and J by 3 bases, with 9 bases between the two germline ends. Germline CDR1 and CDR2: SGDLS and YYNGEE. The CDR3 sequence is 14 residues long. CDR3 amino acids: CASSVGASEETQYF. CDR3 bases: TGTGCCAGCAGCGTAGGAGCTAGCGAAGAGACCCAGTACTTC.

This chain links TRBV9 with TRBJ2-3; 7 nucleotides align to TRBD2. The CDR3 spans 15 residues. V shed 0 bases and J 4 bases; nucleotides not matched to a gene: 5. The germline V gene has CDR1 SGDLS and CDR2 YYNGEE. The CDR3: CASSVVSGVADTQYF. The CDR3 DNA reads as TGTGCCAGCAGCGTAGTGAGCGGGGTAGCAGATACGCAGTATTTT.